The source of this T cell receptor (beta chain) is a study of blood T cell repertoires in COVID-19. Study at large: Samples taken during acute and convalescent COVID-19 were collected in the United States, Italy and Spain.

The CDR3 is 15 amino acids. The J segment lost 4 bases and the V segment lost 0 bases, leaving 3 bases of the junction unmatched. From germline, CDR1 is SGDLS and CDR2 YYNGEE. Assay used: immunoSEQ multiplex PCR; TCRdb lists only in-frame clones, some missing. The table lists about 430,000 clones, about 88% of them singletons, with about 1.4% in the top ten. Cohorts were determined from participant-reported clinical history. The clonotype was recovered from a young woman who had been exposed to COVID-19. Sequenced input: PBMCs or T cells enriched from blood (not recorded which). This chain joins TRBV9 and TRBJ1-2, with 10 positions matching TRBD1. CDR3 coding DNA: TGTGCCAGCAGCGTAGGGGACAGGGGTATCTATGGCTACACCTTC. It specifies CASSVGDRGIYGYTF.